The following is a T cell receptor (beta chain) sequence with its context. Its antigen is currently unknown. The record originates from a study of T-cell reconstitution after alpha-beta-depleted transplantation in children. Overall study findings and caveats: The main origin of T-cell counts and diversity one year after transplant was newly produced T cells. Some patients' high day-60 TCRbeta diversity was traced to surviving recipient T cells and thymic progenitors.

Unique molecular identifiers featured in how the TCRbeta library was prepared. TCRdb analysed the PCR reads with MiXCR anew, one entry per CDR3 protein. The sample consists of about 980,000 distinct CDR3 sequences, 25% to 35% of them appearing once. The sequencing here drew on PBMCs, mostly from graft donor cells, taken 360 days after TCRalphabeta/CD19-depleted stem cell transplant. The receptor was isolated from a boy under three years old who had a stem cell transplant for SCID, so the T cells may come from the graft donor.

The CDR3 bases are TGTGCCAGCAGCATAGTAGCGGGGGTCTACGAGCAGTACTTC. Protein: CASSIVAGVYEQYF. The V call is TRBV5-6, the J call TRBJ2-7, with 9 bases that match TRBD2. From germline, CDR1 is SGHDT and CDR2 YYEEEE. The CDR3 is made up of 14 amino acids. V dropped 4 bases and J dropped 3; count of bases not matched to a gene: 5.